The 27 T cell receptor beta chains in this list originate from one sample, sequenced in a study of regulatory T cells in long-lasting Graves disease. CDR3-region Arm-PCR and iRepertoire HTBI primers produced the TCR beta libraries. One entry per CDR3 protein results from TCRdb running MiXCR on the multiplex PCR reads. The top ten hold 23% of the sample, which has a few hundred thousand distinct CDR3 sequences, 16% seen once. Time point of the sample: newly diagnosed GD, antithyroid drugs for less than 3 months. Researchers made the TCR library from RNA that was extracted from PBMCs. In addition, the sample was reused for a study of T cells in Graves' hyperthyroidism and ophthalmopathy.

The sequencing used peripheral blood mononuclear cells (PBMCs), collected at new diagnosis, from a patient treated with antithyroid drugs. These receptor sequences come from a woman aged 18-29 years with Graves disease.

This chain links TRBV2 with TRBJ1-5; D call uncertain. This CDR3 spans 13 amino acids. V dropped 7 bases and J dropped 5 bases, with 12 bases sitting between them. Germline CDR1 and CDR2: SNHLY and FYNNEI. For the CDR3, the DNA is TGTGCCAGCACCGGAGTGAGGGATCAGCCCCAGCATTTT. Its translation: CASTGVRDQPQHF.

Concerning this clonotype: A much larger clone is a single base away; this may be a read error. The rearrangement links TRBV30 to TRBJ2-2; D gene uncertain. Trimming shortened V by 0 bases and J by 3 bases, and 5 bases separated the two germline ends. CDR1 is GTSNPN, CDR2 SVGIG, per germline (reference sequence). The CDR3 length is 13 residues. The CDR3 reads CAWSVTDTGELFF. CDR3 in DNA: TGTGCCTGGAGTGTAACGGACACCGGGGAGCTGTTTTTT.

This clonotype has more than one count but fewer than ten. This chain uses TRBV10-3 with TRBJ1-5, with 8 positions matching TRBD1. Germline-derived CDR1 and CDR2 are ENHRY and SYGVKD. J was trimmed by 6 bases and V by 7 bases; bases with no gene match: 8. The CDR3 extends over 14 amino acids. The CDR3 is CAINEDRDGQPQHF. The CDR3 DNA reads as TGTGCCATCAACGAGGACAGGGATGGTCAGCCCCAGCATTTT.

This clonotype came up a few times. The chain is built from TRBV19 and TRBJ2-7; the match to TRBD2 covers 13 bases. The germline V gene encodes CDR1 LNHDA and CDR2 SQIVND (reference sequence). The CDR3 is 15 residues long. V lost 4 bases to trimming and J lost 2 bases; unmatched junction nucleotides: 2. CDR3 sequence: CASSKGLAGTYEQYF. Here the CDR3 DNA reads TGTGCCAGTAGTAAGGGACTAGCGGGGACCTACGAGCAGTACTTC.

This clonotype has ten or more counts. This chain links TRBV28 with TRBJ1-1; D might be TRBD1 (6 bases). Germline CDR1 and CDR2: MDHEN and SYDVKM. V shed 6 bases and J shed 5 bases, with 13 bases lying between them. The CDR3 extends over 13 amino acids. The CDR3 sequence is CASSVGQLTEAFF. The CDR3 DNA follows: TGTGCCAGCAGCGTAGGACAGTTGACTGAAGCTTTCTTT. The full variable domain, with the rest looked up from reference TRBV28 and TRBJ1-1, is DVKVTQSSRYLVKRTGEKVFLECVQDMDHENMFWYRQDPGLGLRLIYFSYDVKMKEKGDIPEGYSVSREKKERFSLILESASTNQTSMYLCASSVGQLTEAFFGQGTRLTVV.

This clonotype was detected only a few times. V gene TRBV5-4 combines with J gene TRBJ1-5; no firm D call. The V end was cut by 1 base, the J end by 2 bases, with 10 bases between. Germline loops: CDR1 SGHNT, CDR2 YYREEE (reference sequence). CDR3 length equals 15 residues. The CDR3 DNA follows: TGTGCCAGCAGCTTGATGGGGTCGGGCAATCAGCCCCAGCATTTT. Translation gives CASSLMGSGNQPQHF.

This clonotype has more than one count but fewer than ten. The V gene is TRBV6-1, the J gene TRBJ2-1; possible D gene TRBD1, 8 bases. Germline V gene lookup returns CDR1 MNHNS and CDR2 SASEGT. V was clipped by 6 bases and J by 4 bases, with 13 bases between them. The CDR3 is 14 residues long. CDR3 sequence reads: CASRPQGGYNEQFF. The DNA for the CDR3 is TGTGCCAGCAGACCACAGGGGGGGTACAATGAGCAGTTCTTC.

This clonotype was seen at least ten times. The CDR3 region is CASSLRVEGYEQYF. The CDR3 nucleotides read TGTGCCAGCAGTTTACGGGTAGAGGGATACGAGCAGTACTTC. The J gene is TRBJ2-7, the V gene TRBV27; possible D gene TRBD2, 5 bases. Germline V CDR1 and CDR2: MNHEY, SMNVEV (reference sequence). There are 14 residues in the CDR3. V lost 2 bases, J lost 4 bases, and 12 bases lay in between.

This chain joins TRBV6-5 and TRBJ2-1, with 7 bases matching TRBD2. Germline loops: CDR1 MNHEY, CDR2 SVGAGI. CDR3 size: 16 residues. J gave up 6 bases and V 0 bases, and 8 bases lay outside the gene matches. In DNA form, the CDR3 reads TGTGCCAGCAGTTACTCGCTCAGCGGGGTACGCAATGAGCAGTTCTTC. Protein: CASSYSLSGVRNEQFF.

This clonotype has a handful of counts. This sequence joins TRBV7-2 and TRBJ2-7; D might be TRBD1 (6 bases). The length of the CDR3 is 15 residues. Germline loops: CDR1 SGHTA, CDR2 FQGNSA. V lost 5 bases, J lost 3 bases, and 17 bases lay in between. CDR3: CASSKRTESIYEQYF. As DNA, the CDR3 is TGTGCCAGCAGCAAACGGACAGAGTCCATCTACGAGCAGTACTTC.

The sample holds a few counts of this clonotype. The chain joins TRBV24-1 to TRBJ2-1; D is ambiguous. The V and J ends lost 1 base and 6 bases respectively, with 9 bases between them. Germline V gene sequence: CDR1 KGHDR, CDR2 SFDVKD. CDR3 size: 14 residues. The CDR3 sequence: CATSDFSRSNEQFF. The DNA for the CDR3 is TGTGCCACCAGTGATTTCTCCAGGAGCAATGAGCAGTTCTTC.

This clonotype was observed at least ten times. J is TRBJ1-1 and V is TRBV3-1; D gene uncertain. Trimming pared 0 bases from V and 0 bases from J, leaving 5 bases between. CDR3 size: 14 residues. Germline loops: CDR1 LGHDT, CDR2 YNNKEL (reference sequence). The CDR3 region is CASSQDPVNTEAFF. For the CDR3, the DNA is TGTGCCAGCAGCCAAGATCCTGTGAACACTGAAGCTTTCTTT.

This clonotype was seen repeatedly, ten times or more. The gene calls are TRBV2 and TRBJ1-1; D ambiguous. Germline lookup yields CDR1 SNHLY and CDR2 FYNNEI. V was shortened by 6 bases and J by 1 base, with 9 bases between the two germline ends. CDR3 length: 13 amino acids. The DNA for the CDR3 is TGTGCCAGCAGCGACAACAAGAACACTGAAGCTTTCTTT. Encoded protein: CASSDNKNTEAFF.

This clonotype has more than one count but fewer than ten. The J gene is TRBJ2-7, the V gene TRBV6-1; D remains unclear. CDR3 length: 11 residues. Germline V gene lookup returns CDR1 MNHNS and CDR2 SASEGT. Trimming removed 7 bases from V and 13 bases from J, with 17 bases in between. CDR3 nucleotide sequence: TGTGCCAGCACCCCGGAGCCTTTTTATTACTTC. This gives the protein CASTPEPFYYF.

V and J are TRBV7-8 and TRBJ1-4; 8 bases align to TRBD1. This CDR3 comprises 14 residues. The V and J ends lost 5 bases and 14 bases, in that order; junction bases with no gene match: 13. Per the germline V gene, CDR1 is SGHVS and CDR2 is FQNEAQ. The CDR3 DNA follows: TGTGCCAGCAGCACAACAGGGGGAATGGGTTGGCTGTTTTTT. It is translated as CASSTTGGMGWLFF.

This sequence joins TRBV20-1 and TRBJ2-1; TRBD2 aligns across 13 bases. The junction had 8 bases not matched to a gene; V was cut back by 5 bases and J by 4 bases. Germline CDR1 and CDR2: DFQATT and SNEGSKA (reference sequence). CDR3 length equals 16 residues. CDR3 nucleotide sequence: TGCAGTGCTGGACTAGCGGGAGCGATTGGTTACAATGAGCAGTTCTTC. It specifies CSAGLAGAIGYNEQFF.

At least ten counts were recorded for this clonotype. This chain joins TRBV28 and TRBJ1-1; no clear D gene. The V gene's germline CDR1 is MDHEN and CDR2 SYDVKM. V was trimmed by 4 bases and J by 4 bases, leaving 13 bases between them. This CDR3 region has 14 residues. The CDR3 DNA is TGTGCCAGCAGTTATCGACGGGTGAGCACTGAAGCTTTCTTT. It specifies CASSYRRVSTEAFF.

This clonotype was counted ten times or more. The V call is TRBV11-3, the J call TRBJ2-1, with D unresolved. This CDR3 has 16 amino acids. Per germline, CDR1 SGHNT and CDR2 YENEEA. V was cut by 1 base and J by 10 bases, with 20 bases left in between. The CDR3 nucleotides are TGTGCCAGCAGCTTAGCGACCGGTGCCGGAGTCGTGGAGCAGTTCTTC. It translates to CASSLATGAGVVEQFF.

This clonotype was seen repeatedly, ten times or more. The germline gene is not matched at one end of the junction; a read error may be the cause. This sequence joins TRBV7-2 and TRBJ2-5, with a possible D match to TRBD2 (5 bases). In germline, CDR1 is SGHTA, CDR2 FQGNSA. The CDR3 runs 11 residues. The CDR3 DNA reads TGTGCCAGCAGTTTAGCGGAGACCCAGTACTTC. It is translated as CASSLAETQYF.

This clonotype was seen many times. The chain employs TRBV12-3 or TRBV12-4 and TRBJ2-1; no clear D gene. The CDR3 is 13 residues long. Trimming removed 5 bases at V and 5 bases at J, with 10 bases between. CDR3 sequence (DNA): TGTGCCAGCAGTGTAGGACGCAACAATGAGCAGTTCTTC. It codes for CASSVGRNNEQFF.

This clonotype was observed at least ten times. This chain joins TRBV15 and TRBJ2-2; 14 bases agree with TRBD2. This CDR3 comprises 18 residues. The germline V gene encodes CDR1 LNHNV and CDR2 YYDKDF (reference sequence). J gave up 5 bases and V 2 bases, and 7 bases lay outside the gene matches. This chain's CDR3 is CATSRMGLAGDVTGELFF. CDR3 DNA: TGTGCCACCAGCAGAATGGGACTAGCGGGAGATGTTACCGGGGAGCTGTTTTTT.

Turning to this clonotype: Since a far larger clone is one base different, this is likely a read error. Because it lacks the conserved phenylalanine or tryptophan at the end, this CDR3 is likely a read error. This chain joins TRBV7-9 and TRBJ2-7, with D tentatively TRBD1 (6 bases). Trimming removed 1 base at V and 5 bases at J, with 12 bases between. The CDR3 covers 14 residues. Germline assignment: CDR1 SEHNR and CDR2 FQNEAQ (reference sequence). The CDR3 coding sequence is TGTGCCAGCAGCTTAGATCACAGGGCGGACGAGCAGTACCTC. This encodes CASSLDHRADEQYL.

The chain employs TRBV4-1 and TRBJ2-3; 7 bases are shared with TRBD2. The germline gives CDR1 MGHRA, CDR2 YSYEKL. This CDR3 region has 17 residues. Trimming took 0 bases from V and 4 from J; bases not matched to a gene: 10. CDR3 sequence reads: CASSQEPTSVGSDTQYF. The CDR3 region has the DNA TGCGCCAGCAGCCAAGAGCCAACTAGCGTTGGTTCAGATACGCAGTATTTT.

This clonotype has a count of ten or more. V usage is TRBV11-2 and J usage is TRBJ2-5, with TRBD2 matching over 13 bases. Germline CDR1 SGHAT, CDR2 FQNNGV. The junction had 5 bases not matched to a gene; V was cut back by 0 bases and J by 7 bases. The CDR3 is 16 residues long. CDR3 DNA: TGTGCCAGCAGCTTAGATGGACTAGCGGGAGTGTGGACCCAGTACTTC. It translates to CASSLDGLAGVWTQYF.

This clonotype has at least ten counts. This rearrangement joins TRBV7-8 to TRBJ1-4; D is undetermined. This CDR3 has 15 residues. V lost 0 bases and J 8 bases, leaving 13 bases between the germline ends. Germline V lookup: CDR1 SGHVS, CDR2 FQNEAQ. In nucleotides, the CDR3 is TGTGCCAGCAGCTTAGCGCTGGGTGGGATGGAAAAACTGTTTTTT. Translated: CASSLALGGMEKLFF.

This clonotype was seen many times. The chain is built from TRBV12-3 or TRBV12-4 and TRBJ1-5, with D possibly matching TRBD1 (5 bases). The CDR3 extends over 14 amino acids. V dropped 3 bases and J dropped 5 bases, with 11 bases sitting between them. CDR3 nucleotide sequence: TGTGCCAGCAGTTTCTCAGGGAGTTATCAGCCCCAGCATTTT. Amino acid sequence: CASSFSGSYQPQHF.

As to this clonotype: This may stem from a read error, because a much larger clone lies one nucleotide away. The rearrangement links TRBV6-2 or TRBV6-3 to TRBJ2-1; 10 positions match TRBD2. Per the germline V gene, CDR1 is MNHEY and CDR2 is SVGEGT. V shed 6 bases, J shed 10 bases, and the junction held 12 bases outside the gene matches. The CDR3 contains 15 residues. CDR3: CASRPQAGGRYEQFF. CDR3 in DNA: TGTGCCAGCAGACCCCAAGCGGGAGGGCGCTACGAGCAGTTCTTC.